This T cell receptor beta chain was recorded in a study of a mutant IDH1 vaccine in newly diagnosed glioma. The wider study: Vaccination followed radiotherapy alone by 4-6 weeks, or accompanied temozolomide cycles. Among treated patients, approximately 60% were male and around 40% female, and mean age was about 40 years. Beforehand, treatment had been radiotherapy, temozolomide, or both; the majority received both.

Sequencing was performed with immunoSEQ multiplex PCR; in TCRdb, only in-frame clones are kept and a portion is missing. In the table there are around 60,000 clones, 84% of which are singletons. Time point noted: week 11, during vaccination. Every single dose of the vaccine, 300 ug of mutant IDH1 20-mer peptide, came with topical imiquimod. Of note for this clone: Its antigen is still unknown.

In germline, CDR1 is SGHRS, CDR2 YFSETQ. The CDR3 totals 12 residues. V gave up 3 bases and J gave up 11 bases, with 15 bases separating them. Findings and limits, study-wide: Over 85% of patients showed vaccine-induced immune responses across multiple MHC alleles.

The TCR comes from a woman between 45 and 60 years old with glioma. Sequencing used PBMCs, obtained from a glioma patient whose treatment included an IDH1 peptide vaccine. The genes are TRBV5-1 and TRBJ2-7, with a tentative D call TRBD1 (6 bases). CDR3 nucleotides: TGCGCCAGCAGCTCACCCGGGACAAGGAAGTACTTC. Residues: CASSSPGTRKYF. The full variable domain, its missing parts supplied by reference TRBV5-1 and TRBJ2-7, is KAGVTQTPRYLIKTRGQQVTLSCSPISGHRSVSWYQQTPGQGLQFLFEYFSETQRNKGNFPGRFSGRQFSNSRSEMNVSTLELGDSALYLCASSSPGTRKYFGPGTRLTVT.